These 8 T cell receptor beta chains share one sample of origin, sequenced in a study of response to subunit inactivated influenza vaccine. TCRdb re-called the RT-PCR reads with MiXCR, one entry per CDR3 protein. This sample has some 850,000 distinct CDR3 sequences, with roughly 18% found just once. The sample consisted of PBMCs from blood, taken around 5 days after vaccination. All receptors come from a man in his fifties or sixties who received an inactivated influenza vaccine.

The DNA for the CDR3 is TGCGCCAGCAGCTCGACTAGCGGGAGGGCCTATGAGCAGTTCTTC. Translation: CASSSTSGRAYEQFF. The chain recombines TRBV5-1 with TRBJ2-1, with 14 bases identical to TRBD2. CDR3 length: 15 residues. V was pared by 3 bases and J by 8 bases, with 4 bases of the junction left unmatched. Germline-derived CDR1 and CDR2 are SGHRS and YFSETQ.

In this sample, this clonotype turned up a few times. The rearrangement joins TRBV7-2 to TRBJ2-2, with a possible D match to TRBD1 (6 bases). The V and J ends lost 5 bases and 6 bases respectively, with 10 bases between them. Germline values: CDR1 SGHTA, CDR2 FQGNSA. The CDR3 runs to 13 residues. The CDR3 sequence: CASSPDRPGELFF. The CDR3 DNA sequence: TGTGCCAGCAGCCCCGACAGGCCCGGGGAGCTGTTTTTT.

Only a few counts were recorded for this clonotype. This CDR3 is CASSITGTGYNEQFF. CDR3 sequence (DNA): TGCGCCAGCAGTATTACCGGGACAGGGTACAATGAGCAGTTCTTC. The chain recombines TRBV10-1 with TRBJ2-1, with TRBD1 matching over 9 bases. The germline CDR1 and CDR2 sequences are WNHNN and SYGVQD (reference sequence). Unmatched junction bases numbered 6, after V lost 5 bases and J lost 4 bases. The CDR3 covers 15 residues.

The V and J genes are TRBV5-5 and TRBJ1-5; D might be TRBD1 (5 bases). V shed 3 bases and J shed 8 bases, with 18 bases lying between them. Germline-derived CDR1 and CDR2 are SGHKS and YYEKEE (reference sequence). The CDR3 loop spans 15 amino acids. CDR3 coding DNA: TGTGCCAGCAGCTCCGCCGGGACTGGGGGTGAGCCCCAGCATTTT. Translated: CASSSAGTGGEPQHF.

The genes are TRBV10-2 and TRBJ2-2, with 9 positions matching TRBD1. Trimming at V came to 7 bases and at J to 6 bases, leaving 6 bases not matched to a gene. This CDR3 has 14 amino acids. CDR1 and CDR2 (germline): WSHSY, SAAADI. The CDR3 is CASKGTGNSGELFF. CDR3 in DNA: TGCGCCAGCAAGGGGACAGGGAATTCCGGGGAGCTGTTTTTT.

The chain combines TRBV25-1 with TRBJ2-1, with 8 bases fitting TRBD1. Trimming removed 5 bases from V and 6 bases from J; junction bases left unmatched: 9. The CDR3 runs to 15 residues. CDR1 MGHDK and CDR2 SYGVNS come from the germline V gene. CDR3 region: CASSPRTGLSNEQFF. Here the CDR3 DNA reads TGTGCCAGCAGTCCAAGGACAGGGTTGAGCAATGAGCAGTTCTTC.

In DNA, the CDR3 is TGTGCCACCAGCAGAGGACTAGCGGGAGACCGCCGGGATGAGCAGTTCTTC. Its protein is CATSRGLAGDRRDEQFF. The chain joins TRBV15 to TRBJ2-1; 12 bases fit TRBD2. From germline, CDR1 is LNHNV and CDR2 YYDKDF (reference sequence). This CDR3 comprises 17 residues. Trimming took 1 base from V and 8 from J; bases not matched to a gene: 9.

The gene calls are TRBV6-2 or TRBV6-3 and TRBJ2-4; 7 bases map to TRBD2. This CDR3 contains 20 residues. In germline, CDR1 is MNHEY, CDR2 SVGEGT. V was clipped by 6 bases and J by 0 bases; unmatched bases: 20. The CDR3 nucleotides read TGTGCCAGCAGCACCCCCCGGGCTAGCGGTGCGAAGCTAGCCAAAAACATTCAGTACTTC. Translating gives CASSTPRASGAKLAKNIQYF.